This T cell receptor (beta chain) is drawn from a study of T-cell memory formation after mild COVID-19 (dated by TCRdb to the early 2020s). Study-wide context: TCR sequence clusters from the two donors were found to be largely donor specific. T-cell clones expanding and contracting after mild COVID-19 in a couple of donors were tracked by longitudinal TCRalpha and TCRbeta repertoire sequencing. The cohort was made up of two young adult volunteers, one female and one male, who were previously healthy. Beyond this particular receptor, the publication reports: Contracting CD4+ clones were located mainly in the CM and EM memory subsets, whereas CD8+ clones were found to be enriched in EMRA. SARS-CoV-2 specificity of the second-wave clones peaking on day 37 was not confirmed. Only a couple of mild cases were covered in the study, and larger cohorts including severe cases with pre-infection samples were considered necessary. The detection of some responding clones in pre-infection memory suggests that pre-existing cross-reactive memory T cells joined the SARS-CoV-2 response. From day 15 to 85, contracting clones showed balanced CD4/CD8 phenotypes, whereas a second wave of clones that expanded from day 15 to 37 leaned towards CD4+.

Sequencing was carried out with an Illumina NovaSeq 6000. TCRalpha and TCRbeta cDNA libraries were built by 5'RACE with constant-segment primers, adding sample barcodes and unique molecular identifiers. RNA was extracted from every sample with Trizol reagent. Library amplification was performed in two PCR steps, and a second sample barcode and Illumina TruSeq adapters were introduced in the second step. Sequencing of the libraries was done on an Illumina NovaSeq, producing 2 x 150 bp paired-end reads. The study's processing was this. The reads were demultiplexed and collapsed into UMI-guided consensus sequences using migec v1.2.7. Using mixcr v2.1.11, the UMI consensuses were aligned to TRA and TRB V and J templates and assembled into clonotypes. Expanded or contracted clonotypes were those called significant by both edgeR and NoisET, with noise models trained on biological replicates. For edgeR calls, the thresholds were a false discovery rate-adjusted p below 0.01 and a log2 fold-change of 1. As an exploratory analysis of dynamics, max-normalized trajectories of the 1000 most abundant clonotypes were examined with PCA combined with hierarchical clustering. Separately sequenced CD4+ and CD8+ repertoires were used to assign a CD4 or CD8 phenotype to each responding clone. TCRdb took the public reads, trimmed them with fastp at Q25, ran MiXCR for clone calling and kept in-frame beta chains. Rows matching on CDR3 protein sequence are summarized as one entry with the most common DNA and genes. The V and J calls and clone size come from TCRdb's table, not from the authors' own analysis. The sample table holds tens of thousands of distinct CDR3 sequences, of which more than 10% were seen once. The top ten clonotypes cover less than 45% of the sample.

Ficoll-Paque density gradient centrifugation was the method used to isolate PBMCs. This clonotype was observed at least ten times. What this receptor recognizes is not known. Per-base quality was not reported, and no clone a single base away is much larger than it. Trimming accounts for 5 bases at V and 4 bases at J, while the number of junction bases matched to no gene is 1. In the germline V gene, CDR1 corresponds to MGHDK and CDR2 to SYGVNS. Its CDR3 holds 12 amino acids, cysteine through phenylalanine. The CDR3 DNA has 36 bases and is translated from base 1. Sequencing was carried out using PBMCs or a T cell subset sorted from them (not recorded which). This sequence originates from a man aged 18 to 29 who had mild COVID-19 (a few samples of this study predate the infection). The sample titles of this study are shuffled in the database, so cell type and time point are left out; the donor was told from shared clones. The rearranged segments are TRBV25-1 and TRBJ1-1; TRBD1 aligns with 7 central bases. The CDR3 here reads CASSPGGTEAFF. The DNA sequence follows: TGTGCCAGCAGTCCAGGGGGCACTGAAGCTTTCTTT.